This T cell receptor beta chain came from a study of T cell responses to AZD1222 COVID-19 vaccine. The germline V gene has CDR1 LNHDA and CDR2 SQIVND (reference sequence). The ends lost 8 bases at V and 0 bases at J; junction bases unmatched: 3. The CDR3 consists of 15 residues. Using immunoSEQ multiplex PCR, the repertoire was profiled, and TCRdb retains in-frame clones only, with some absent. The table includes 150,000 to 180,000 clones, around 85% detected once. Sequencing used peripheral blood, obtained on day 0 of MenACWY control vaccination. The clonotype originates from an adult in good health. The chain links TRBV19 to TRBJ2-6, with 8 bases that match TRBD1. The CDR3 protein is CASDRGGSGANVLTF. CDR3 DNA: TGTGCCAGTGACAGGGGTGGCTCTGGGGCCAACGTCCTGACTTTC.